What follows describes a single TCR beta chain. Germline CDR1 reads LGHDT; CDR2 reads YNNKEL (reference sequence). This CDR3 spans 15 amino acids. Trimming removed 4 bases from V and 3 bases from J, with 15 bases in between. The sample comes from a study of CD8 T cells in Susac syndrome. Overall study context: Susac syndrome patients were untreated, on corticosteroids with some adding intravenous immunoglobulin, or on intravenous immunoglobulin only.

Sequencing of TCR beta, carried out with a high-throughput approach, was applied to CD8+ and CD4+ T cells from the blood. Reverse transcription of 0.5 to 1 ug RNA was performed with random hexamers. The authors amplified TCR beta CDR3 across 54 Vbeta and 13 Jbeta using immunoSEQ multiplex PCR. MiXCR, applied by TCRdb to the immunoSEQ multiplex PCR reads, yields one record per CDR3 protein. Here the sample spans around 110,000 distinct CDR3 sequences, 96% being singletons. The sequenced sample was CD4+ T cells from PBMCs. The sequence came from a human donor with Susac syndrome. V and J are TRBV3-1 and TRBJ1-1, with D perhaps matching TRBD1 (5 bases). DNA of the CDR3: TGTGCCAGCAGCCCCCTGTACAGGTCCTACACTGAAGCTTTCTTT. This gives the protein CASSPLYRSYTEAFF.